What follows are 13 T cell receptor beta chains derived from one specimen sequenced in a study of blood T cell repertoires in COVID-19. The repertoire was sequenced with immunoSEQ multiplex PCR; TCRdb's copy has only in-frame clones and lacks some. The sample carries a few hundred thousand clones, 86% recorded once. Sample: peripheral blood. The source of these receptors is a man aged 80 or over with acute or convalescent COVID-19.

The chain employs TRBV9 and TRBJ1-1; no reliable D call. V lost 0 bases to trimming and J lost 1 base, with 10 bases between them. CDR3 length: 15 amino acids. Germline V CDR1 and CDR2: SGDLS, YYNGEE. CDR3 region: CASSVDDAGNTEAFF. The CDR3 DNA is TGTGCCAGCAGCGTAGATGATGCCGGGAACACTGAAGCTTTCTTT.

The chain couples TRBV5-4 to TRBJ1-5, with a weak D call TRBD1 (6 bases). The CDR3 sequence is 14 residues long. The germline CDR1 and CDR2 sequences are SGHNT and YYREEE (reference sequence). V was clipped by 4 bases and J by 7 bases, with 15 bases between them. CDR3: CASSLGGAGQPQHF. As DNA, the CDR3 is TGTGCCAGCAGCCTCGGGGGGGCTGGGCAGCCCCAGCATTTT.

The chain employs TRBV9 and TRBJ1-1, with 7 bases fitting TRBD1. The CDR3 has 17 residues. Germline V gene data show CDR1 as SGDLS and CDR2 as YYNGEE. With 3 bases clipped from V and 2 bases from J, the junction kept 13 bases outside the gene matches. The CDR3 DNA reads as TGTGCCAGCAGCGCGCGACAGGGATGGGGTCTTAACACTGAAGCTTTCTTT. Protein product: CASSARQGWGLNTEAFF.

This clone was counted between two and nine times. The chain combines TRBV7-2 with TRBJ1-2, with D tentatively TRBD1 (5 bases). There are 16 residues in the CDR3. The V and J ends lost 5 bases and 4 bases respectively, with 20 bases between them. CDR1 SGHTA and CDR2 FQGNSA come from the germline V gene. CDR3 nucleotide sequence: TGTGCCAGCAGCAGCGGGGGGGTTGGGATTTCCTATGGCTACACCTTC. This translates into CASSSGGVGISYGYTF.

V is TRBV9 and J is TRBJ2-2, with D maybe TRBD1 (5 bases). V dropped 0 bases and J dropped 5 bases, with 11 bases sitting between them. Germline values: CDR1 SGDLS, CDR2 YYNGEE. CDR3 size: 15 residues. This CDR3 reads CASSVVGAGTGELFF. The CDR3 DNA reads TGTGCCAGCAGCGTAGTAGGGGCAGGGACCGGGGAGCTGTTTTTT.

The genes are TRBV18 and TRBJ1-1; D ambiguous. With 6 bases removed from V and 3 bases from J, the gap between germline ends came to 11 bases. The CDR3 is 13 amino acids. CDR1 and CDR2 (germline): KGHSH, LQKENI. The CDR3 is CASSPLRDTEAFF. The CDR3 nucleotides read TGTGCCAGCTCTCCCCTCCGGGACACTGAAGCTTTCTTT.

The J gene is TRBJ2-7, the V gene TRBV5-1, with D maybe TRBD2 (6 bases). Germline CDR1 SGHRS, CDR2 YFSETQ. V lost 8 bases, J lost 4 bases, and 19 bases lay in between. The CDR3 totals 14 residues. In DNA form, the CDR3 reads TGCGCCAGTTTTTCCGGGACTGATTCTTACGAGCAGTACTTC. As protein: CASFSGTDSYEQYF.

This chain connects TRBV29-1 to TRBJ1-1, with D hard to call. The CDR3 runs to 12 residues. Between the trimmed V and J ends, which lost 8 bases and 3 bases, there was a span of 13 bases. Germline CDR1 SQVTM, CDR2 ANQGSEA. CDR3 DNA: TGCAGCACACAGTTTTGGGACACTGAAGCTTTCTTT. Translating it yields CSTQFWDTEAFF.

This chain links TRBV28 with TRBJ1-4; the match to TRBD1 covers 10 bases. This CDR3 is built from 17 residues. Germline CDR1 and CDR2: MDHEN and SYDVKM. V gave up 7 bases and J gave up 2 bases; unmatched junction bases: 10. In DNA form, the CDR3 reads TGTGCCAGCAATCCGGGACAGGGGTTGGGCACTAATGAAAAACTGTTTTTT. Amino acid sequence: CASNPGQGLGTNEKLFF.

The gene calls are TRBV6-2 or TRBV6-3 and TRBJ1-5; 7 bases are a match to TRBD1. CDR1 is MNHEY and CDR2 is SVGEGT in the germline V gene. The CDR3 is 15 residues long. V gave up 3 bases and J gave up 6 bases; unmatched junction bases: 8. This CDR3 reads CASSYSGGVGQPQHF. The CDR3 bases are TGTGCCAGCAGTTATTCAGGGGGTGTCGGTCAGCCCCAGCATTTT.

The chain combines TRBV7-2 with TRBJ1-1, with no clear D. CDR1 is SGHTA and CDR2 is FQGNSA in the germline V gene. The CDR3 has 13 amino acids. The V and J ends lost 1 base and 7 bases respectively, with 10 bases between them. In DNA form, the CDR3 reads TGTGCCAGCAGCTTAGAAAGCGTCGGTGAAGCTTTCTTT. Its protein is CASSLESVGEAFF.

The CDR3 sequence is CASSLGAWSSGYGYTF. In DNA, the CDR3 is TGTGCCAGCAGTTTAGGGGCCTGGAGTTCGGGCTATGGCTACACCTTC. The V gene is TRBV28, the J gene TRBJ1-2, with a possible D match to TRBD1 (5 bases). This CDR3 has 16 residues. Germline assignment: CDR1 MDHEN and CDR2 SYDVKM. V was pared by 2 bases and J by 4 bases, with 17 bases between.

The chain combines TRBV28 with TRBJ1-5, with 7 nucleotides matching TRBD1. From germline, CDR1 is MDHEN and CDR2 SYDVKM. The CDR3 covers 16 residues. Trimming removed 1 base from V and 6 bases from J; junction bases left unmatched: 9. CDR3 residues: CASSLSDRVRSQPQHF. The CDR3 DNA follows: TGTGCCAGCAGTTTATCTGACAGGGTTAGATCTCAGCCCCAGCATTTT.